Here is one T cell receptor (beta chain) with its context. The antigen remains unidentified. The data are from a study of T cell responses to AZD1222 COVID-19 vaccine. V gave up 3 bases and J gave up 3 bases; unmatched junction bases: 4. CDR3 size: 14 residues. Per the germline V gene, CDR1 is SNHLY and CDR2 is FYNNEI. Study-level results: White British ancestry dominated among donors, who included more females, and clonal diversity was possibly underestimated.

Libraries were prepared by immunoSEQ multiplex PCR; TCRdb keeps only in-frame clonotypes and omits some of them. The sample includes about 150,000 clones, 90% to 95% seen only once; the top ten take approximately 1.4%. The rearrangement uses TRBV2 and TRBJ1-2, with 7 bases fitting TRBD1. The origin of this receptor is an adult who received the AZD1222 COVID-19 vaccine. The sequencing here drew on peripheral blood, taken 28 days after the second AZD1222 dose. CDR3 region: CASSEGQNYYGYTF. CDR3 bases: TGTGCCAGCAGTGAGGGACAGAACTACTATGGCTACACCTTC. Variable domain in full (rest from reference TRBV2 and TRBJ1-2): EPEVTQTPSHQVTQMGQEVILRCVPISNHLYFYWYRQILGQKVEFLVSFYNNEISEKSEIFDDQFSVERPDGSNFTLKIRSTKLEDSAMYFCASSEGQNYYGYTFGSGTRLTVV.